This T cell receptor beta chain came from a study of regulatory T cells in long-lasting Graves disease. This clonotype was picked up many times. Its target is unknown. The germline CDR1 and CDR2 sequences are SEHNR and FQNEAQ (reference sequence). This CDR3 is built from 16 residues. Trimming removed 5 bases from V and 0 bases from J; junction bases left unmatched: 7. Whole-study results and caveats: Persistent Graves' cases showed lower TCR diversity than newly diagnosed cases. It was peripheral blood alone, not thyroid tissue, that was studied.

Specified time point: newly diagnosed GD, antithyroid drugs for less than 3 months. The TCR library was made from RNA that had been extracted from PBMCs in TRIzol. With iRepertoire HTBI primers and Arm-PCR of CDR3 regions, TCR beta libraries were built. One entry per CDR3 protein results from TCRdb running MiXCR on the multiplex PCR reads. The data contain approximately 270,000 distinct CDR3 sequences, about 18% of them seen just once; the ten biggest clones take up around 15%. The same sample was also used in a study of T cells in Graves' hyperthyroidism and ophthalmopathy. That publication notes: A model of 13 V-J features distinguished ophthalmopathy from stable hyperthyroidism.

The clonotype was recovered from a woman in her thirties with Graves disease. The specimen comprised peripheral blood mononuclear cells (PBMCs), sampled at new diagnosis, from a patient treated with antithyroid drugs. The chain uses TRBV7-9 and TRBJ1-5, with TRBD1 matching 7 bases. CDR3 DNA sequence: TGTGCCAGCAGCCCGGGGACAGATTATAGCAATCAGCCCCAGCATTTT. This gives the protein CASSPGTDYSNQPQHF.